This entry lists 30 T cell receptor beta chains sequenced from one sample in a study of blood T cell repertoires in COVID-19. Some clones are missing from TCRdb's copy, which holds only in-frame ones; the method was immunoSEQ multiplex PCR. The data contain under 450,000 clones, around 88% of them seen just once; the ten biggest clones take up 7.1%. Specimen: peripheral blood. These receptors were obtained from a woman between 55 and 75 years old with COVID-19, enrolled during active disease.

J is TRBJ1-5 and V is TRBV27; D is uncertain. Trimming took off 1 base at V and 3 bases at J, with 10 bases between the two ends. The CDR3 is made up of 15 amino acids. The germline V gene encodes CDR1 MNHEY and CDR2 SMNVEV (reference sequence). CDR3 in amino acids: CASSLWWAANQPQHF. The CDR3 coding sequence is TGTGCCAGCAGTTTATGGTGGGCCGCCAATCAGCCCCAGCATTTT.

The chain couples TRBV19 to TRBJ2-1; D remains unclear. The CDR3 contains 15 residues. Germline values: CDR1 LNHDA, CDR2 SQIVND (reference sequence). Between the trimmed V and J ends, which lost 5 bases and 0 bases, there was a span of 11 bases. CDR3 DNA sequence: TGTGCCAGTAGTGCCTACTTGAGCTCCTACAATGAGCAGTTCTTC. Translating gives CASSAYLSSYNEQFF. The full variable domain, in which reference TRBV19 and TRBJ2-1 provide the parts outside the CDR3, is DGGITQSPKYLFRKEGQNVTLSCEQNLNHDAMYWYRQDPGQGLRLIYYSQIVNDFQKGDIAEGYSVSREKKESFPLTVTSAQKNPTAFYLCASSAYLSSYNEQFFGPGTRLTVL.

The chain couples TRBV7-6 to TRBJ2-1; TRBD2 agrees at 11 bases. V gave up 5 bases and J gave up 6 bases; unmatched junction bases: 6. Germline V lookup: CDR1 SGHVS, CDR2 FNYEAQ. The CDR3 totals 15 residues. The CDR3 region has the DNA TGTGCCAGCAGCCCCGTAGGACTAGCGGGCAATGAGCAGTTCTTC. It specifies CASSPVGLAGNEQFF.

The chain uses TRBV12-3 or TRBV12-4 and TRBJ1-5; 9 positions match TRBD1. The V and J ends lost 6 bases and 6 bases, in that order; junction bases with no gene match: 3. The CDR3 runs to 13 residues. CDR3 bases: TGTGCCAGCAGCTTACAGGGGGCTCAGCCCCAGCATTTT. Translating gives CASSLQGAQPQHF.

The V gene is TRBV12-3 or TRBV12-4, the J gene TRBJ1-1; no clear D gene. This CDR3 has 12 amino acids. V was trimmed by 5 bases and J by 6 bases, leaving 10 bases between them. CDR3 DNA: TGTGCCAGCAGTCGACTCGCACCTGAAGCTTTCTTT. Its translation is CASSRLAPEAFF.

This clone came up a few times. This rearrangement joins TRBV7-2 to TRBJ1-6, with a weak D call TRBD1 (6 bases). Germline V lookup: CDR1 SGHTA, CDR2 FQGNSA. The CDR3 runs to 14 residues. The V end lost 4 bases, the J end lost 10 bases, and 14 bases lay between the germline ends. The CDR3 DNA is TGTGCCAGCAGCTCTCAGGGGTTCCAATCACCCCTCCACTTT. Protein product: CASSSQGFQSPLHF.

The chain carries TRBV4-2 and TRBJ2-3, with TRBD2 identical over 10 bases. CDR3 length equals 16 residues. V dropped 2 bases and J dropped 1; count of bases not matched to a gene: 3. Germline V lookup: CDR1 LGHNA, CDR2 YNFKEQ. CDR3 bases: TGTGCCAGCAGCCAAAGCGGGGGGGCCGGCACAGATACGCAGTATTTT. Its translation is CASSQSGGAGTDTQYF.

As DNA, the CDR3 is TGTGCCAGCAGTTACTCGATATTCGGGGGGGCAGATACGCAGTATTTT. Amino acid sequence: CASSYSIFGGADTQYF. The chain links TRBV6-5 to TRBJ2-3; the match to TRBD2 covers 8 bases. CDR1 and CDR2 (germline): MNHEY, SVGAGI. The CDR3 sequence is 16 residues long. The ends lost 0 bases at V and 4 bases at J; junction bases unmatched: 6.

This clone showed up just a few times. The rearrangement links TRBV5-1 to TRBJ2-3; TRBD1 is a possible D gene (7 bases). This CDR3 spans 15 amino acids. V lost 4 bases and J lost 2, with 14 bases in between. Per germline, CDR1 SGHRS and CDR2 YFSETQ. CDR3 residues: CASSPPGGITDTQYF. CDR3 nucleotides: TGCGCCAGCAGCCCCCCAGGGGGGATCACAGATACGCAGTATTTT.

DNA for the CDR3: TGTGCCAGCAGCTTATTCCGCGGGAGAGCGTACGAGCAGTACTTC. Amino acids: CASSLFRGRAYEQYF. The J gene is TRBJ2-7, the V gene TRBV7-6, with 7 positions matching TRBD2. J gave up 4 bases and V 2 bases, and 8 bases lay outside the gene matches. CDR1 is SGHVS and CDR2 is FNYEAQ in the germline V gene. The CDR3 is 15 residues long.

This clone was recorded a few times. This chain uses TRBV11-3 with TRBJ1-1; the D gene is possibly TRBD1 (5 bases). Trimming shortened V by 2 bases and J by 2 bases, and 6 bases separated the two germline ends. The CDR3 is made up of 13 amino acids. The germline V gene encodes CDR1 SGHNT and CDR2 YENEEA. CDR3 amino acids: CASSLRGNTEAFF. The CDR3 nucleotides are TGTGCCAGCAGCTTAAGGGGAAACACTGAAGCTTTCTTT.

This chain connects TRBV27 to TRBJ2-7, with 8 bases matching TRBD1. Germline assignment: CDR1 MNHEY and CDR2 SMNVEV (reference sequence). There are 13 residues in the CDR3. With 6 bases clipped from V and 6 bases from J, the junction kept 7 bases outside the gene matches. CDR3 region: CASSLTDRGEQYF. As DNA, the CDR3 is TGTGCCAGCAGCCTTACTGACAGGGGCGAGCAGTACTTC.

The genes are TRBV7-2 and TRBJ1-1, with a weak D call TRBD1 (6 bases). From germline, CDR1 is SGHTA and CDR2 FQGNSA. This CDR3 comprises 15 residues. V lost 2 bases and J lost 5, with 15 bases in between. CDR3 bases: TGTGCCAGCAGCTTAAATCAGGGGCGGCGGACTGAAGCTTTCTTT. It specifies CASSLNQGRRTEAFF.

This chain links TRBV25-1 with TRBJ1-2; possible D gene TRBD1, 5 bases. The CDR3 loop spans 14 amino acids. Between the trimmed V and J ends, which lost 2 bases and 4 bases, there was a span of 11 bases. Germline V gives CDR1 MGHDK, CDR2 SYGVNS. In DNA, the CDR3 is TGTGCCAGCAGTGAAGTCGGACAACCCTATGGCTACACCTTC. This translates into CASSEVGQPYGYTF.

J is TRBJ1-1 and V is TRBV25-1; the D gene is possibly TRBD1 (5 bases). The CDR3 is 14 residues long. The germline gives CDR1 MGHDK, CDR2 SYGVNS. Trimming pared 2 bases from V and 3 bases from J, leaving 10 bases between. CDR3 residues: CASSEGGKDTEAFF. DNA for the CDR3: TGTGCCAGCAGTGAAGGGGGGAAGGACACTGAAGCTTTCTTT.

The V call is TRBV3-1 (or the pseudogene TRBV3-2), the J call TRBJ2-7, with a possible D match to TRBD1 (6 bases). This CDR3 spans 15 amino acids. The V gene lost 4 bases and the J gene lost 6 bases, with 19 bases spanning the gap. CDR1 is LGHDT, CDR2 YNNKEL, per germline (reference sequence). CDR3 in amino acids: CASSPLDRTAPEQYF. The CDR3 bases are TGTGCCAGCAGCCCATTAGACAGGACAGCTCCCGAGCAGTACTTC.

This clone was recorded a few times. CDR3 in amino acids: CASSLGALRTGELFF. The DNA for the CDR3 is TGTGCCAGCAGCTTAGGAGCCCTCAGGACCGGGGAGCTGTTTTTT. This rearrangement joins TRBV7-2 to TRBJ2-2, with no clear D. This CDR3 region has 15 residues. V was pared by 1 base and J by 5 bases, with 11 bases between. Looked up from germline, CDR1 is SGHTA and CDR2 is FQGNSA.

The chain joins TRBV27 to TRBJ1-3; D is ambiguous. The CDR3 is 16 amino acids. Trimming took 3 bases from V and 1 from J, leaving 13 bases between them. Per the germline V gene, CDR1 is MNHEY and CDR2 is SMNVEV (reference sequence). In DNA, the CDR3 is TGTGCCAGCAGTTTGCAACACGGGGAATCTGGAAACACCATATATTTT. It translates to CASSLQHGESGNTIYF.

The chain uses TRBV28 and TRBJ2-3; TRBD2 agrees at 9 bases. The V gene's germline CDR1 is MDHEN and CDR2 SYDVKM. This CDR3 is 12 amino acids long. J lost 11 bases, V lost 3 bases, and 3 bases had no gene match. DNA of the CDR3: TGTGCCAGCAGTTTGCTAGCGGGGCTGCAGTATTTT. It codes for CASSLLAGLQYF.

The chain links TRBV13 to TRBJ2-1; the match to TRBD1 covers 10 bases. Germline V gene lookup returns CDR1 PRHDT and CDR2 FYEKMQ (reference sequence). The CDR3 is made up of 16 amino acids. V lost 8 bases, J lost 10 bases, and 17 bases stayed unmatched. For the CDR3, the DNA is TGTGCCAGCCGCCTCCCGGGACAGGGGCTATCAAACGAGCAGTTCTTC. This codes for CASRLPGQGLSNEQFF.

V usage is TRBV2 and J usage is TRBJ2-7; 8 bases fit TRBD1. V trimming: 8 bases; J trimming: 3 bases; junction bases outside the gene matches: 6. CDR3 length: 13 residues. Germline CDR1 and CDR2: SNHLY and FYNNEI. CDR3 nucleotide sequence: TGTGCCAGCGGCGGGGACAGGCACTACGAGCAGTACTTC. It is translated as CASGGDRHYEQYF.

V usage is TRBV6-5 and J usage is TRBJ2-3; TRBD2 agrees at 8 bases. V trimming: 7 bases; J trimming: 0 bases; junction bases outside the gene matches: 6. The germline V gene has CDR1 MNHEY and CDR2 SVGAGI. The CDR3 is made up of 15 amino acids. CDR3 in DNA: TGTGCCAGCACCGGGGGGGCCTCTAGCACAGATACGCAGTATTTT. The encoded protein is CASTGGASSTDTQYF.

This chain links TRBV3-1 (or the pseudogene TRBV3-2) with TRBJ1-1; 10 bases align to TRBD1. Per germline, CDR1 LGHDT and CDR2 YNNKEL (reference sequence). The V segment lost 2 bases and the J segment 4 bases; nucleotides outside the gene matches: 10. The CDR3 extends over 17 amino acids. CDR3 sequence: CASSQRDRGFIITEAFF. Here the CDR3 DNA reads TGTGCCAGCAGCCAACGGGACAGGGGCTTCATTATCACTGAAGCTTTCTTT.

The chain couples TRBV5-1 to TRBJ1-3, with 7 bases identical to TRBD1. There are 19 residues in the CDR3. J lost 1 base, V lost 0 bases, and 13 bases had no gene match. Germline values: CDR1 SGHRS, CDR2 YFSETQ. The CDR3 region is CASSLEVRQGGSSGNTIYF. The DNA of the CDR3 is TGCGCCAGCAGCTTGGAAGTACGACAGGGTGGTTCGTCTGGAAACACCATATATTTT.

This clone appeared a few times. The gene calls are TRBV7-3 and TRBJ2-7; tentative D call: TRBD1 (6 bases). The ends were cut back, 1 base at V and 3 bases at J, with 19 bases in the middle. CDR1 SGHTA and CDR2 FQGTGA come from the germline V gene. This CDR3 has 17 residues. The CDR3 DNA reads TGTGCCAGCAGCTTAAAAAGGCGGACGACAGGAGGCTACGAGCAGTACTTC. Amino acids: CASSLKRRTTGGYEQYF.

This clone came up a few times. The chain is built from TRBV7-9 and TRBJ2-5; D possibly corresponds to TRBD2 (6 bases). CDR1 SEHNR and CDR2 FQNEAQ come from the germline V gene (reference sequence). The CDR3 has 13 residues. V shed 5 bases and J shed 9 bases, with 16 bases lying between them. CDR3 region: CASSAGLAGSQYF. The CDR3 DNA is TGTGCCAGCAGCGCTGGACTTGCGGGGTCCCAGTACTTC.

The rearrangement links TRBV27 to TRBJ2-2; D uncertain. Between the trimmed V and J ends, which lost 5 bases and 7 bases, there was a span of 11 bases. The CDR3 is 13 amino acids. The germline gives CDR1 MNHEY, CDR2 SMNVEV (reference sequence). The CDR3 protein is CASSPVRDGELFF. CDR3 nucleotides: TGTGCCAGCAGTCCGGTTCGAGACGGGGAGCTGTTTTTT.

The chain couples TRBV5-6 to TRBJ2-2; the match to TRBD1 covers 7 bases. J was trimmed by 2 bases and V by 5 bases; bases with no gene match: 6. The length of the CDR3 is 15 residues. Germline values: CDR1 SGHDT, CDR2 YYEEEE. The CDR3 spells CASRPRQGNTGELFF. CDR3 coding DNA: TGTGCCAGCAGACCGCGACAGGGTAACACCGGGGAGCTGTTTTTT.

DNA for the CDR3: TGTGCCAGCAGCTTAGGAAGGACAGGGAGGGGGCCGTACTTC. This codes for CASSLGRTGRGPYF. The chain links TRBV7-2 to TRBJ2-7; D might be TRBD1 (8 bases). This CDR3 spans 14 amino acids. The germline V gene has CDR1 SGHTA and CDR2 FQGNSA. Trimming took 1 base from V and 12 from J, leaving 19 bases between them.

In DNA, the CDR3 is TGTGCCAGCGGGGACACACCGAACACTGAAGCTTTCTTT. This encodes CASGDTPNTEAFF. The chain has TRBV28 and TRBJ1-1, with D maybe TRBD1 (6 bases). V was pared by 8 bases and J by 1 base, with 11 bases between. The CDR3 contains 13 residues. Germline V lookup: CDR1 MDHEN, CDR2 SYDVKM.